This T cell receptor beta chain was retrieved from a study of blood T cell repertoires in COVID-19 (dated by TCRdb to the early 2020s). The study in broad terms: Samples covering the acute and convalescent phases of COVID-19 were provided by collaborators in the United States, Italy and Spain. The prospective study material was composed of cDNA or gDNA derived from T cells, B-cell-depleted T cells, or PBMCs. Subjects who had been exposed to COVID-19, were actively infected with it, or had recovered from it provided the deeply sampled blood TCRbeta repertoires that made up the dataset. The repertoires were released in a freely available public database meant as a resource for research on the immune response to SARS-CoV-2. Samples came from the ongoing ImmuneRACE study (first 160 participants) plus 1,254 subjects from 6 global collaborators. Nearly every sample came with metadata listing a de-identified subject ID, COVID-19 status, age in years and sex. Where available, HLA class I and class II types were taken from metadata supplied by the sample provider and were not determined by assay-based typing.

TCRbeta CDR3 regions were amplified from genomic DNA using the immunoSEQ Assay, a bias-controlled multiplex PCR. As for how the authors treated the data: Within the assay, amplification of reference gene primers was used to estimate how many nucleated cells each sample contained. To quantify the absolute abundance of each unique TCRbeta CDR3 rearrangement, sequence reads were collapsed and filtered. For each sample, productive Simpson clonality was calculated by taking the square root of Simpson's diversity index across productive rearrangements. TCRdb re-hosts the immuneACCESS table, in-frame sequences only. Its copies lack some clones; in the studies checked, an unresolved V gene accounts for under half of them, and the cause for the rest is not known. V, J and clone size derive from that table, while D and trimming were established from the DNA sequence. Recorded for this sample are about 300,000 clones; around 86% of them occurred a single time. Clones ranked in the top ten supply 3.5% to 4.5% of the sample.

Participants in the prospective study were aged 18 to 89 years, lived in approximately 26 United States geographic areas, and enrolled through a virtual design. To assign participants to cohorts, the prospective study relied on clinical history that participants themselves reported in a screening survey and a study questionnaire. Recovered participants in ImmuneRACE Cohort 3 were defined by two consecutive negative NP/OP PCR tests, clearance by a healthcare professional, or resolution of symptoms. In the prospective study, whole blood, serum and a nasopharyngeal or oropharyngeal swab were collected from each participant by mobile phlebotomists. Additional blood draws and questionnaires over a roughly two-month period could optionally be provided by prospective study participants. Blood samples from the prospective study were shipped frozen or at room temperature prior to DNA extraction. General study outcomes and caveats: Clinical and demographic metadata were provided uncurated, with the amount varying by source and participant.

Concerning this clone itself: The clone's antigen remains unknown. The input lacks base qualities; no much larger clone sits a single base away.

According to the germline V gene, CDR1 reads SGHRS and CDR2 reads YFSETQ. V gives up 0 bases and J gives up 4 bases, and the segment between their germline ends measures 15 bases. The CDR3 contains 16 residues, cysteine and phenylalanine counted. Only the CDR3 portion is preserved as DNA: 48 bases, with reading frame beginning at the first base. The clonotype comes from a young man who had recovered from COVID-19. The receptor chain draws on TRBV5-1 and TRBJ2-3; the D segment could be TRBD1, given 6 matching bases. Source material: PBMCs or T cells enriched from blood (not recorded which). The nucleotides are TGCGCCAGCAGCTTGGACCCCCCAAAGGGGGCAGATACGCAGTATTTT. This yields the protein CASSLDPPKGADTQYF.